The 12 T cell receptor beta chains given below trace back to one sample, sequenced in a study of T cells in Graves' hyperthyroidism and ophthalmopathy. TCR beta CDR3 regions were amplified from RNA. A first-round RT-PCR of the TCR CDR3 used the HTBI primer set. TCRdb re-analysed the multiplex PCR reads in MiXCR, keeping a single row per CDR3 protein. The sample includes some 510,000 distinct CDR3 sequences, 20% seen only once; the top ten take roughly 29%. Source material: blood. Source of these receptors: a man younger than 35 with Graves' hyperthyroidism.

A note on this clonotype: A clone one base away is much larger, so this may be a read error. This chain links TRBV28 with TRBJ2-5, with a weak D call TRBD1 (7 bases). The germline CDR1 and CDR2 sequences are MDHEN and SYDVKM. This CDR3 has 14 amino acids. Trimming cost V 6 bases and J 5 bases, with 16 bases left between them. Here the CDR3 DNA reads TGTGCCAGCAGACAGGGGACCAGCGGGGAGACCCAGTACTTC. Its protein product is CASRQGTSGETQYF.

This clonotype was detected ten times or more. This chain connects TRBV2 to TRBJ1-1; no definite D call. CDR3 size: 13 residues. Per the germline V gene, CDR1 is SNHLY and CDR2 is FYNNEI. The CDR3 is CAKQDRTNTEAFF. CDR3 nucleotides: TGTGCAAAGCAGGACCGTACAAACACTGAAGCTTTCTTT.

This clonotype was observed at least ten times. This CDR3 reads CASSFKRNPTDNQPQHF. The CDR3 DNA reads TGTGCCAGCAGCTTCAAGCGCAACCCGACGGACAATCAGCCCCAGCATTTT. The rearrangement joins TRBV12-3 or TRBV12-4 to TRBJ1-5; D not certain. V lost 6 bases, J lost 3 bases, and 21 bases lay in between. The CDR3 is made up of 17 amino acids.

The CDR3 coding sequence is TGTGCCAGCAGTCTCTACGGCGGTATCAGAGGACAGCCCCAGCATTTT. Residues: CASSLYGGIRGQPQHF. The J gene is TRBJ1-5, the V gene TRBV27; D gene unclear. V lost 5 bases, J lost 7 bases, and 21 bases lay in between. Germline loops: CDR1 MNHEY, CDR2 SMNVEV (reference sequence). The CDR3 sequence is 16 residues long.

This clonotype was counted at least ten times. The chain joins TRBV11-2 to TRBJ1-2, with D possibly TRBD1 on 5 matching bases. The germline V and J ends were trimmed by 3 bases and 10 bases, with 12 bases remaining between them. CDR3 length equals 12 residues. Germline lookup yields CDR1 SGHAT and CDR2 FQNNGV. This CDR3 is CASSLDGAPYTF. CDR3 DNA sequence: TGTGCCAGCAGCTTGGACGGGGCACCCTACACCTTC. Full variable domain (missing parts from reference TRBV11-2 and TRBJ1-2): EAGVAQSPRYKIIEKRQSVAFWCNPISGHATLYWYQQILGQGPKLLIQFQNNGVVDDSQLPKDRFSAERLKGVDSTLKIQPAKLEDSAVYLCASSLDGAPYTFGSGTRLTVV.

In regard to this clonotype: This could be a read error, since a much larger clone is one nucleotide away. V is TRBV24-1 and J is TRBJ2-7; maybe TRBD1 (5 bases). CDR3 length: 15 amino acids. CDR1 is KGHDR and CDR2 is SFDVKD in the germline V gene. This CDR3 reads CATSDLSRVHYELYF. Written as DNA, the CDR3 is TGTGCCACCAGTGATTTGTCCAGGGTCCACTACGAGCTGTACTTC.

This clonotype was seen many times. The CDR3 region is CASRPDQSYQPQHF. The CDR3 DNA reads as TGTGCCAGCAGGCCGGATCAATCCTATCAGCCCCAGCATTTT. The chain links TRBV6-2 or TRBV6-3 to TRBJ1-5; no clear D. Looked up from germline, CDR1 is MNHEY and CDR2 is SVGEGT. This CDR3 region has 14 residues. V lost 6 bases and J 5 bases, leaving 14 bases between the germline ends.

This clonotype was picked up many times. V and J are TRBV6-5 and TRBJ1-1, with TRBD1 as a possible D gene (5 bases). The V end was cut by 4 bases, the J end by 4 bases, with 10 bases between. The V gene's germline CDR1 is MNHEY and CDR2 SVGAGI. There are 13 residues in the CDR3. In DNA, the CDR3 is TGTGCCAGCAGTTTCCAGGGAGGCACTGAAGCTTTCTTT. Residues: CASSFQGGTEAFF.

This clonotype was recorded at least ten times. The chain couples TRBV6-1 to TRBJ1-5, with D possibly TRBD1 on 5 matching bases. The CDR3 has 15 amino acids. V was trimmed by 3 bases and J by 7 bases, leaving 16 bases between them. CDR1 is MNHNS and CDR2 is SASEGT in the germline V gene. CDR3 in DNA: TGTGCCAGCAGTGACCGGGGGGGGTTGATGCAGCCCCAGCATTTT. This codes for CASSDRGGLMQPQHF.

This clonotype was counted ten times or more. This chain uses TRBV24-1 with TRBJ2-2, with a weak D call TRBD2 (5 bases). Germline V lookup: CDR1 KGHDR, CDR2 SFDVKD. The CDR3 spans 13 residues. V lost 4 bases, J lost 9 bases, and 11 bases lay in between. CDR3 nucleotide sequence: TGTGCCACCAGTGACCCTCCGGGGAGGGAGCTGTTTTTT. It yields the protein CATSDPPGRELFF.

The V and J genes are TRBV20-1 and TRBJ2-7, with D possibly being TRBD1 (6 bases). CDR1 and CDR2 from the germline V gene are DFQATT and SNEGSKA (reference sequence). The CDR3 runs 15 residues. V was cut by 6 bases and J by 2 bases, with 20 bases left in between. The DNA of the CDR3 is TGCAGTGCCCCCGGATCACAACAGGGTACCTACGAGCAGTACTTC. This encodes CSAPGSQQGTYEQYF.

For this clonotype: The CDR3 ends on some other residue instead of the conserved phenylalanine or tryptophan, so this is likely a read error. The chain uses TRBV7-9 and TRBJ1-2; 7 positions agree with TRBD1. The CDR3 is made up of 13 amino acids. V lost 5 bases, J lost 7 bases, and 7 bases stayed unmatched. Per the germline V gene, CDR1 is SEHNR and CDR2 is FQNEAQ (reference sequence). The CDR3 region is CASSRDRELGYTD. Here the CDR3 DNA reads TGTGCCAGCAGCCGGGACAGAGAACTTGGCTACACCGAC.